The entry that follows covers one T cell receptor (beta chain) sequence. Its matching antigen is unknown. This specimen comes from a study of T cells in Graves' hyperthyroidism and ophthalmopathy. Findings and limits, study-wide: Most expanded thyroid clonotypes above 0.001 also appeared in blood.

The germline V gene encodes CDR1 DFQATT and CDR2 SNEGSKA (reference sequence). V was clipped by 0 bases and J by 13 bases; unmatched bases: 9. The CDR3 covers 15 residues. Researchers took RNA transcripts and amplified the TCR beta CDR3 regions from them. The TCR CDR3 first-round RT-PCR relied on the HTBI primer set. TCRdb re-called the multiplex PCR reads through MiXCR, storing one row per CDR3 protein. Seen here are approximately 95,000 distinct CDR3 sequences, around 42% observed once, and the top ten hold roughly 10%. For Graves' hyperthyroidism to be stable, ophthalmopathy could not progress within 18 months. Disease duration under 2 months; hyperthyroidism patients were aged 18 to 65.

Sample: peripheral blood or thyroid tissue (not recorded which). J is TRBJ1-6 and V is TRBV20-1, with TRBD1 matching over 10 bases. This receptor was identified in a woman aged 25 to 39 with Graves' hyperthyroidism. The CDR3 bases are TGCAGTGCTAGAGATCGCCGGACAGGGGGGGATCCCCTCCACTTT. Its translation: CSARDRRTGGDPLHF.